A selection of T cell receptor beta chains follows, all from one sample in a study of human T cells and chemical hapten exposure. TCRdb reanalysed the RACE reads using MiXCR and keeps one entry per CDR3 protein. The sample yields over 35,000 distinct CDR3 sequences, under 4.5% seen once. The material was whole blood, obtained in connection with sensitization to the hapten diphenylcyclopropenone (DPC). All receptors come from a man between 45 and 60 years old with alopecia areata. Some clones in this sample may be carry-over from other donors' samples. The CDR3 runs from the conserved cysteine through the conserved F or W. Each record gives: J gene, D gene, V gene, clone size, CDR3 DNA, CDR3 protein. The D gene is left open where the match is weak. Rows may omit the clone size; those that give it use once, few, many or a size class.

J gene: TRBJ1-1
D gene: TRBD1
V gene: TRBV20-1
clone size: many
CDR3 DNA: TGCAGTGCGCCCCGGACAGGGACTACTGAAGCTTTCTTT
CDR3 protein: CSAPRTGTTEAFF

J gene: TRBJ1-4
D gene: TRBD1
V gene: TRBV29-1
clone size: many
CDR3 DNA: TGCAGCGGGGGACAGGGGCAAAATGAAAAACTGTTTTTT
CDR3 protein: CSGGQGQNEKLFF

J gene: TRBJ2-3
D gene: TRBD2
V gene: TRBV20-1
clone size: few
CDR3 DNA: TGCAGTGCTAGCGCTAGCGGGACCGCTGGGAGCACAGATACGCAGTATTTT
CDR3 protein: CSASASGTAGSTDTQYF

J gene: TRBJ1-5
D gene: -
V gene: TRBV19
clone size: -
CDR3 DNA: TGTGCCAGTAGTAACCAGGACAGAGCTAGCAATCAGCCCCAGCATTTT
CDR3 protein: CASSNQDRASNQPQHF

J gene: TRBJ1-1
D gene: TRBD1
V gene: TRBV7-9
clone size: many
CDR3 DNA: TGTGCCAGCAGGTCCGCCGGGACAGAGGGTGAAGCTTTCTTT
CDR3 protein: CASRSAGTEGEAFF

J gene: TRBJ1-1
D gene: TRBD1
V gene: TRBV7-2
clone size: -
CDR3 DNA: TGTGCCAGCAGCAAGCAGGGGGCGGACACTGAAGCTCTCTTT
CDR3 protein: CASSKQGADTEALF

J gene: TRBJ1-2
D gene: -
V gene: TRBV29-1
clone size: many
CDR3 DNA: TGCAGCGTTGAAGGGTACGGATCAAACTATGGCTACACCTTC
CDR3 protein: CSVEGYGSNYGYTF

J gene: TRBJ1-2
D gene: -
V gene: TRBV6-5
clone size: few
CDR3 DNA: TGTGCCGCAGGACAGAACTATGGCTACACCTTC
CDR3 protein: CAAGQNYGYTF

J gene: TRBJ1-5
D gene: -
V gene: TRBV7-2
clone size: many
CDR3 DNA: TGTGCCAGCAGCATCAATAGTCAGCCCCAGCATTTT
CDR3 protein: CASSINSQPQHF

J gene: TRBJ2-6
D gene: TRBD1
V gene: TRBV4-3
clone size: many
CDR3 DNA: TGCGCCAGCAGCCAAGAAGTCGGGACAGTCTCTGGGGCCAACGTCCTGACTTTC
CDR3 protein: CASSQEVGTVSGANVLTF

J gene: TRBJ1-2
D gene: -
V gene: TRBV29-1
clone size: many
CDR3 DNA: TGCAGCGTATACAGCTCCTATCGCTACACCTTC
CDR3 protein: CSVYSSYRYTF

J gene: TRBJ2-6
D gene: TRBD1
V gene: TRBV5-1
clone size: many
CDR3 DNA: TGCGCCAGCCAGCAGGGGGCTGGTGGGGCCAACGTCCTGACTTTC
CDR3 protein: CASQQGAGGANVLTF

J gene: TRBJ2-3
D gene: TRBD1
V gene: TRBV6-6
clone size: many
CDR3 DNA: TGTGCCAGCAGTTACCCGCTCGGGACAGGGGAGACACCCACGAGTTTGACAGATACGCAGTATTTT
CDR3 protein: CASSYPLGTGETPTSLTDTQYF

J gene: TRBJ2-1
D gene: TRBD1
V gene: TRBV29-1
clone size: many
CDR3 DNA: TGCAGCGTCCAGGGACAGGGGAATGAGCAGTTCTTC
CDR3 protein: CSVQGQGNEQFF

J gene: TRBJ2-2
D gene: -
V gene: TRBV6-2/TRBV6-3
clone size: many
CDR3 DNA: TGTGCCAGCAGTTTCGACCGGGGAAGTACCGGGGAGCTGTTTTTT
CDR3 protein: CASSFDRGSTGELFF

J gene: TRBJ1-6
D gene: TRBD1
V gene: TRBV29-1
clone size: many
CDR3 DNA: TGCAGCGTAGCCGGACAGGGGGCCAATTCACCCCTCCACTTT
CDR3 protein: CSVAGQGANSPLHF

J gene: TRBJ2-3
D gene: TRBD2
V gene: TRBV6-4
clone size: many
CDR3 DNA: TGTGCCAGCAGTGACTCGACGGGAGGGCCAGATACGCAGTATTTT
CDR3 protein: CASSDSTGGPDTQYF

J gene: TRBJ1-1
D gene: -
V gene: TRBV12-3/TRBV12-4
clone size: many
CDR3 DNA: TGTGCCAGCAGTTCATCGGCGGTTAACACTGAAGCTTTCTTT
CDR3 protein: CASSSSAVNTEAFF

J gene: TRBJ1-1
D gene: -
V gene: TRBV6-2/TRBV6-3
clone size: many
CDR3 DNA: TGTGCCAGCAGTCCCGGACAGACCGTGAACACTGAAGCTTTCTTT
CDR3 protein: CASSPGQTVNTEAFF

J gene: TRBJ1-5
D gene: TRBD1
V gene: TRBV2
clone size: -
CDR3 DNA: TGTGCCAGCAGTGAAACAGGGGATCAGCCCCAGCATTTT
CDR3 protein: CASSETGDQPQHF

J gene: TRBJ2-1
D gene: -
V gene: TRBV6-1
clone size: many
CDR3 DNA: TGTGCCAGCAGTGAAATCCTCTACAATGAGCAGTTCTTC
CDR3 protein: CASSEILYNEQFF

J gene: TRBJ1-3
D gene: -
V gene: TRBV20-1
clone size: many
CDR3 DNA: TGCAGTGCTGAGGGGGGTTCTTCTGGAAACACCATATATTTT
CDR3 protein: CSAEGGSSGNTIYF

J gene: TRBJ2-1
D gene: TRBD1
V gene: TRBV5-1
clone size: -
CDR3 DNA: TGCGCCAGCAGCTCCCGGGACAGGGATTTAAATGAGCAGTTCTTC
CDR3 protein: CASSSRDRDLNEQFF

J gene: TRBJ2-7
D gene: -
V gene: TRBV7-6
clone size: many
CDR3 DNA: TGTGCCAGCAGCTTAGACCCCCAAAGTTACGAGCAGTACTTC
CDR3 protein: CASSLDPQSYEQYF

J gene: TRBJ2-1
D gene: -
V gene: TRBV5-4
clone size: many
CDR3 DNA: TGTGCCAGCAGCGTCCCCCCGTGGAAGAGGCTTAGTAATGAGCAGTTCTTC
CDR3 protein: CASSVPPWKRLSNEQFF

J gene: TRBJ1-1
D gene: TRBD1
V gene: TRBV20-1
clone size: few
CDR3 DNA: TGCAGTGCTAGAGATCAGGACAGGGGGCTCTCGGAGGCTTTCTTT
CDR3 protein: CSARDQDRGLSEAFF

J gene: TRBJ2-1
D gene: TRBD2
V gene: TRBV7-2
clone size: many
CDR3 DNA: TGTGCCAGCAGCTTATCGGGAGGGCTATACAATGAGCAGTTCTTC
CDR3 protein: CASSLSGGLYNEQFF

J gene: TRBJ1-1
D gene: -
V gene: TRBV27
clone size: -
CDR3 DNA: TGTGCCAGCAGTTTATATGGGGGAATGAACACTGAAGCTTTCTTT
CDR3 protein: CASSLYGGMNTEAFF

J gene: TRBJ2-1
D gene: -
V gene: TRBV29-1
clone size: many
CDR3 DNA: TGCAGCGTAGCCTGGGACCATTACAATGAGCAGTTCTTC
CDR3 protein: CSVAWDHYNEQFF

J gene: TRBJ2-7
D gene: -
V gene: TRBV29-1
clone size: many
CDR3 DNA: TGCAGCGTTCTTACCACCTACGAGCAGTACTTC
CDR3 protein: CSVLTTYEQYF

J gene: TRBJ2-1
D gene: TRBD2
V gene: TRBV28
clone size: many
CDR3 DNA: TGTGCCAGCAGTCCTTCCCGGATAGGTAGCGGGATGGGTGATGAGCAGTTCTTC
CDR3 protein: CASSPSRIGSGMGDEQFF

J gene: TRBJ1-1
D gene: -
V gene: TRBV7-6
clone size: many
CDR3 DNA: TGTGCCAGCAGCGGAGGGATCGTGAACACTGAAGCTTTCTTT
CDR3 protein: CASSGGIVNTEAFF

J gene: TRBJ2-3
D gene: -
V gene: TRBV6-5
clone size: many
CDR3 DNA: TGTGCCAGCACGGACTCTAGCACAGATACGCAGTATTTT
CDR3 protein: CASTDSSTDTQYF

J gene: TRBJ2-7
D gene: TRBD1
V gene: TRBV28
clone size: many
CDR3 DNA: TGTGCCAGCAGCCTGACAGGGGTTGAGCAGTACTTC
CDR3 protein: CASSLTGVEQYF

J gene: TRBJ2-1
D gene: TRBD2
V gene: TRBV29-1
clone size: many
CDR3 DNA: TGCAGCGTTGTAGGGGGACTAGACACTGAGCAGTTCTTC
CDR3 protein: CSVVGGLDTEQFF

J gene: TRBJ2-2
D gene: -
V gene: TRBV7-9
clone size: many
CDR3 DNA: TGTGCCAGCAGCCTCACTCCCGGGCCAAACACCGGGGAGCTGTTTTTT
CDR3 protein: CASSLTPGPNTGELFF

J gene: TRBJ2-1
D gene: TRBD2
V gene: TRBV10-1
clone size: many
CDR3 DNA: TGCGCCAGCAGTGAGCCCGTCCCGGGACTAGACACCTACAATGAGCAGTTCTTC
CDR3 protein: CASSEPVPGLDTYNEQFF

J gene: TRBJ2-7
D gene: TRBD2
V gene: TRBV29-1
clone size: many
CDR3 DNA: TGCAGCGTTGGAAGCGGGAGGGAGAGGGAGCAGTACTTC
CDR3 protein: CSVGSGREREQYF

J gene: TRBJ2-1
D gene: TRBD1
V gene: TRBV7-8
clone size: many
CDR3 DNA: TGTGCCAGCAGCCAGGGACAGGCTATCTACAATGAGCAGTTCTTC
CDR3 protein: CASSQGQAIYNEQFF

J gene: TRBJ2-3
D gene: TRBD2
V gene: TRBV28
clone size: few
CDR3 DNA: TGTGCCAGCAGCCGGCTCACTAGCGGCACAGATACGCAGTATTTT
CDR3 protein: CASSRLTSGTDTQYF

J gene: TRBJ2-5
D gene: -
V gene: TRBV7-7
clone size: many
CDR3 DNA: -
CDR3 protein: CASRYKCRDRKETQYF

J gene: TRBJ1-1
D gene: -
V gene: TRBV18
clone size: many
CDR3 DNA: TGTGCCAGCTCACCGCCGGGGATAGGAAGGACTGAAGCTTTCTTT
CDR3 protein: CASSPPGIGRTEAFF

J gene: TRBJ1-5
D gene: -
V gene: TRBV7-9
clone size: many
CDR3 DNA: TGTGCCAGCAGCTTCGCTGCGGGTGGCAATCAGCCCCAGCATTTT
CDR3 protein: CASSFAAGGNQPQHF

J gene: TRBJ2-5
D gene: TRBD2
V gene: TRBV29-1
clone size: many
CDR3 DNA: TGCAGCGTCTCTTCCGGGGGGCAAGAGACCCAGTACTTC
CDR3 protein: CSVSSGGQETQYF

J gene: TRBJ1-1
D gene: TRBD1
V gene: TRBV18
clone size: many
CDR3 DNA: TGTGCCAGCTCACCACGGTCGGGACAGGAGAACACTGAAGCTTTCTTT
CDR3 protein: CASSPRSGQENTEAFF

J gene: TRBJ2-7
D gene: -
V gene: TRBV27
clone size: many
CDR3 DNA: TGTGCCAGAGCCGAATGGGAGCAGTACTTC
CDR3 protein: CARAEWEQYF

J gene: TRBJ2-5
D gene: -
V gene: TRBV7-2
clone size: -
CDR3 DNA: TGTGCCAGCAGCCGACTAGTCTCAGAGACCCAGTACTTC
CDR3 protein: CASSRLVSETQYF

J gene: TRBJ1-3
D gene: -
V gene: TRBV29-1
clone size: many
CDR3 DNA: TGCAGCGTTGAGGTTTGGACAGAGGATGGAAACACCATATATTTT
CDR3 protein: CSVEVWTEDGNTIYF

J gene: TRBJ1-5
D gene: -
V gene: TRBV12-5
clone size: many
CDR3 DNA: TGTGCTAGTTCCACCGGCAATCAGCCCCAGCATTTT
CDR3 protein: CASSTGNQPQHF

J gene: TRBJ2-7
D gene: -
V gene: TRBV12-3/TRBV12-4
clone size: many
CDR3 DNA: TGTGCCAGCAGTTTGCCCCCGGGCTCCTACGAGCAGTACTTC
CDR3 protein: CASSLPPGSYEQYF

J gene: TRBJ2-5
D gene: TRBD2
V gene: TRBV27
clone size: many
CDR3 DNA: TGTGCCAGCAGTTCGCCGACTAGCGGACAAGAGACCCAGTACTTC
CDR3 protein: CASSSPTSGQETQYF

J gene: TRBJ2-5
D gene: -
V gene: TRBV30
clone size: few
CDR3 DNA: TGTGCCTGGAGTGCCGGGGAGACCCAGTACTTC
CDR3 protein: CAWSAGETQYF

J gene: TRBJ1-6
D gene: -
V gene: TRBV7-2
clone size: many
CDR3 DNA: TGTGCCAGCAGCTTATTGGGGGCTGGTAATTCACCCCTCCACTTT
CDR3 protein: CASSLLGAGNSPLHF

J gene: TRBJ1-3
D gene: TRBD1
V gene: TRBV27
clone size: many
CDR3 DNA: TGTGCCAGCAGTCGTTACAGGGGTTCTGGAAACACCATATATTTT
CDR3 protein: CASSRYRGSGNTIYF

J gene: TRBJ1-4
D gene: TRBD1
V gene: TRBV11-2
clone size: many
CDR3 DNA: TGTGCCAGCAGCCCCCTGGGACAGAGACTTGCAACTAATGAAAAACTGTTTTTT
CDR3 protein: CASSPLGQRLATNEKLFF